The next 15 T cell receptor beta chains were all read from a single sample in a study of cytomegalovirus exposure and HLA in healthy donors. Some clones are missing from TCRdb's copy, which holds only in-frame ones; the method was immunoSEQ multiplex PCR. The sample yields approximately 300,000 clones, about nine tenths seen once. Sequenced: PBMCs. The receptors come from a woman aged 18-35 years in good health and CMV-seronegative.

The genes are TRBV25-1 and TRBJ2-1; the match to TRBD2 covers 7 bases. Germline V lookup: CDR1 MGHDK, CDR2 SYGVNS. V lost 6 bases to trimming and J lost 4 bases; unmatched junction nucleotides: 12. The CDR3 extends over 16 amino acids. The CDR3 here is CASSSRGGRGYNEQFF. The CDR3 nucleotides are TGTGCCAGCAGCAGCCGGGGCGGGAGAGGGTACAATGAGCAGTTCTTC.

The rearrangement links TRBV27 to TRBJ1-1; D unresolved. CDR3 size: 15 residues. Germline CDR1 reads MNHEY; CDR2 reads SMNVEV (reference sequence). V was clipped by 8 bases and J by 3 bases, with 19 bases between them. The CDR3 reads CASSPRAGGYTEAFF. The CDR3 DNA reads TGTGCCAGCTCCCCTCGAGCGGGAGGTTACACTGAAGCTTTCTTT.

CDR3 bases: TGTGCCATCAGTGAGTCATTTAGTGACAGGGATGGCTACACCTTC. Translation: CAISESFSDRDGYTF. This sequence joins TRBV10-3 and TRBJ1-2; TRBD1 aligns across 7 bases. The V gene's germline CDR1 is ENHRY and CDR2 SYGVKD. J was trimmed by 6 bases and V by 0 bases; bases with no gene match: 7. CDR3 length: 15 residues.

The chain links TRBV2 to TRBJ1-2; D possibly corresponds to TRBD1 (5 bases). Germline CDR1 reads SNHLY; CDR2 reads FYNNEI. The germline V and J ends were trimmed by 3 bases and 3 bases, with 11 bases remaining between them. CDR3 length: 14 residues. CDR3 protein: CASSDRQGDYGYTF. The DNA for the CDR3 is TGTGCCAGCAGTGATCGACAAGGGGACTATGGCTACACCTTC.

This clone was detected only once. The genes are TRBV2 and TRBJ1-4; 7 bases agree with TRBD1. Per germline, CDR1 SNHLY and CDR2 FYNNEI. V was pared by 4 bases and J by 2 bases, with 10 bases of the junction left unmatched. The CDR3 is 17 residues long. In nucleotides, the CDR3 is TGTGCCAGCAGTGGAGCCGCGTCAGGGGGGACTAATGAAAAACTGTTTTTT. Translation gives CASSGAASGGTNEKLFF.

V gene TRBV4-2 combines with J gene TRBJ2-3, with TRBD2 matching 9 bases. The V and J ends lost 8 bases and 7 bases, in that order; junction bases with no gene match: 13. Germline lookup yields CDR1 LGHNA and CDR2 YNFKEQ. The CDR3 has 15 amino acids. The CDR3 DNA reads as TGTGCCAGCGGATCTTCGGGGACTAGCCTAAATACGCAGTATTTT. Translated, it gives CASGSSGTSLNTQYF.

This sequence joins TRBV7-3 and TRBJ1-2, with no clear D. CDR1 and CDR2 (germline): SGHTA, FQGTGA. V was clipped by 1 base and J by 3 bases, with 9 bases between them. The CDR3 spans 14 residues. This chain's CDR3 is CASSLSRVDYGYTF. DNA for the CDR3: TGTGCCAGCAGCTTAAGTCGGGTTGACTATGGCTACACCTTC.

The chain uses TRBV5-4 and TRBJ1-4; a weak D match, TRBD1 (5 bases). V lost 3 bases, J lost 7 bases, and 10 bases lay in between. The CDR3 runs to 13 residues. Germline CDR1 and CDR2: SGHNT and YYREEE (reference sequence). CDR3 sequence (DNA): TGTGCCAGCAGCTCCAGGGTATCTGAAAAACTGTTTTTT. Translated, it gives CASSSRVSEKLFF.

The chain carries TRBV7-9 and TRBJ2-7; 7 nucleotides align to TRBD2. V dropped 4 bases and J dropped 4; count of bases not matched to a gene: 10. The CDR3 is 15 residues long. Germline CDR1 reads SEHNR; CDR2 reads FQNEAQ (reference sequence). The CDR3 DNA reads TGTGCCAGCAGCTCCTTCGGAGCGGGATCATACGAGCAGTACTTC. Encoded protein: CASSSFGAGSYEQYF.

This clone was counted once. The chain employs TRBV6-1 and TRBJ2-7, with 11 bases fitting TRBD2. CDR1 and CDR2 from the germline V gene are MNHNS and SASEGT. This CDR3 has 15 residues. V shed 10 bases, J shed 0 bases, and the junction held 8 bases outside the gene matches. For the CDR3, the DNA is TGTGCCACCGGGACTAGCGGATCCTACTCCTACGAGCAGTACTTC. This gives the protein CATGTSGSYSYEQYF.

This chain connects TRBV6-5 to TRBJ2-3; 8 positions agree with TRBD2. With V trimmed by 6 bases and J by 3 bases, 8 bases remained unmatched. The CDR3 spans 15 residues. Germline loops: CDR1 MNHEY, CDR2 SVGAGI. The CDR3 region has the DNA TGTGCCAGCAGGACGACGGGAGGGGTGACAGATACGCAGTATTTT. It translates to CASRTTGGVTDTQYF.

The J gene is TRBJ2-3, the V gene TRBV5-1; 11 nucleotides match TRBD2. The V and J ends lost 0 bases and 6 bases, in that order; junction bases with no gene match: 6. CDR1 and CDR2 from the germline V gene are SGHRS and YFSETQ. The CDR3 sequence is 16 residues long. For the CDR3, the DNA is TGCGCCAGCAGCTTGGAGGCTAGCGGGAGGATTGATACGCAGTATTTT. Translation: CASSLEASGRIDTQYF.

The CDR3 DNA reads TGTGCCAGCAGCTTAACAGGGGCCTACAATGAGCAGTTCTTC. Protein: CASSLTGAYNEQFF. The V call is TRBV7-6, the J call TRBJ2-1, with TRBD1 identical over 7 bases. Germline CDR1 and CDR2: SGHVS and FNYEAQ. V lost 2 bases, J lost 2 bases, and 0 bases stayed unmatched. The CDR3 length is 14 residues.

The chain links TRBV23-1 to TRBJ1-2; weak D call: TRBD1 (6 bases). TRBV23-1 counts as an open reading frame of uncertain function. V gave up 2 bases and J gave up 0 bases, with 13 bases separating them. This CDR3 region has 16 residues. This CDR3 is CASSQAEGQSNYGYTF. In nucleotides, the CDR3 is TGCGCCAGCAGTCAAGCAGAGGGACAATCTAACTATGGCTACACCTTC.

This clone was found many times. The chain carries TRBV6-5 and TRBJ2-5, with 10 bases identical to TRBD2. Germline V gene lookup returns CDR1 MNHEY and CDR2 SVGAGI. The junction had 2 bases not matched to a gene; V was cut back by 6 bases and J by 4 bases. The CDR3 extends over 13 amino acids. The CDR3 DNA reads as TGTGCCAGCAGGCGACTAGCGGGAGAGACCCAGTACTTC. This encodes CASRRLAGETQYF.